This T cell receptor beta chain comes out of a study of blood T cell repertoires in COVID-19. Method: immunoSEQ multiplex PCR; TCRdb's copy keeps in-frame clones and lacks some. Of 200,000 or so clones listed, 87% are singletons. The sequencing input was PBMCs or T cells enriched from blood (not recorded which). The receptor was isolated from a man aged 25 to 40 who had recovered from COVID-19.

CDR3 protein: CSASSETNEKLFF. DNA of the CDR3: TGCAGTGCTAGTTCAGAAACTAATGAAAAACTGTTTTTT. The chain combines TRBV20-1 with TRBJ1-4; D ambiguous. Germline V CDR1 and CDR2: DFQATT, SNEGSKA (reference sequence). Trimming stripped 3 bases from V and 1 base from J, with 6 bases between. The CDR3 runs to 13 residues.